One and the same sample provided the 4 T cell receptor beta chains below, sequenced in a study of shared clonotypes between healthy human individuals. The data were produced by immunoSEQ multiplex PCR, yet TCRdb's version contains in-frame clones alone and is incomplete. The sample lists 800,000 to 1,200,000 clones, approximately 78% occurring once. Material for sequencing was memory CD4+ T cells from PBMCs. Subset given: CD45RA-negative fraction. All receptors derive from a man younger than 35 in good health. Some clones in this sample may be carry-over from other donors' samples.

Many counts were recorded for this clone. The CDR3: CASSSSWSTYEQYF. The CDR3 coding sequence is TGTGCCAGTAGTTCATCTTGGTCTACCTACGAGCAGTACTTC. The chain employs TRBV19 and TRBJ2-7; no definite D call. CDR1 and CDR2 from the germline V gene are LNHDA and SQIVND (reference sequence). The CDR3 is 14 amino acids. V dropped 5 bases and J dropped 2 bases, with 13 bases sitting between them.

V usage is TRBV28 and J usage is TRBJ2-7, with TRBD2 matching over 8 bases. The ends lost 3 bases at V and 1 base at J; junction bases unmatched: 8. CDR1 MDHEN and CDR2 SYDVKM come from the germline V gene. CDR3 length equals 16 residues. Written as DNA, the CDR3 is TGTGCCAGCAGTTTCGGGGGGGCGCGTGTATCCTACGAGCAGTACTTC. Protein sequence: CASSFGGARVSYEQYF.

The CDR3 loop is CASSQVNTGGYQPQHF. The DNA of the CDR3 is TGCGCCAGCAGCCAAGTCAACACAGGGGGCTACCAGCCCCAGCATTTT. V is TRBV4-1 and J is TRBJ1-5; the match to TRBD1 covers 9 bases. From germline, CDR1 is MGHRA and CDR2 YSYEKL. After removal of 1 base from V and 7 bases from J, the junction contained 8 bases not matched to a gene. This CDR3 is built from 16 residues.

This sequence joins TRBV10-3 and TRBJ1-4; D is uncertain. The CDR3 sequence is 15 residues long. V was clipped by 4 bases and J by 3 bases, with 12 bases between them. CDR1 is ENHRY, CDR2 SYGVKD, per germline. The CDR3 DNA sequence: TGTGCCATCAGTGTAGCCGGAACATCTAATGAAAAACTGTTTTTT. Its translation is CAISVAGTSNEKLFF.